This TCR beta chain was observed in a study of T-cell memory formation after mild COVID-19. Trimming removed 7 bases from V and 1 base from J; junction bases left unmatched: 12. This CDR3 comprises 16 residues. CDR1 and CDR2 (germline): SNHLY, FYNNEI. Study-wide points: Prior to infection, memory already included some responding clones, suggesting cross-reactive memory joined. Clones contracting across day 15 to 85 had a balanced CD4/CD8 profile; later expanding clones leaned CD4+.

About this clonotype itself: Its target is unknown.

Employing constant-segment primers, 5'RACE generated TCR alpha and TCR beta cDNA libraries bearing sample barcodes and UMIs. Each CDR3 protein gets one entry after TCRdb re-called the 5' RACE reads with MiXCR. The data hold around 450,000 distinct CDR3 sequences, with 24% observed a single time. The clonotype originates from an adult woman who had mild COVID-19 (a few samples of this study predate the infection). Cell type and time point are not known. The sequenced material came from PBMCs or a T cell subset sorted from them (not recorded which). V is TRBV2 and J is TRBJ1-1; 7 positions agree with TRBD1. The CDR3 DNA sequence: TGTGCCAGCAAGGGCCCCCAAAGGACAGGGAACACTGAAGCTTTCTTT. Residues: CASKGPQRTGNTEAFF.